This T cell receptor (beta chain) is from a study of shared clonotypes between healthy human individuals. Study conclusions and caveats: Despite large depth, rarefaction showed incomplete sorted-subset sequencing.

This was a deep-level run. Sequencing was performed with immunoSEQ multiplex PCR; in TCRdb, only in-frame clones are kept and a portion is missing. The data show some 2,400,000 clones, almost 96% seen once. With respect to this clone: The antigen remains undetermined.

The specimen was naive CD4+ T cells sorted from blood. Subset described: CD45RA+ positively selected. This receptor was obtained from a man aged 18-30 years in good health.

CDR3 sequence: CASSYVAGADYGYTF. Here the CDR3 DNA reads TGTGCCAGCAGTTACGTCGCGGGGGCTGACTATGGCTACACCTTC. The chain couples TRBV6-5 to TRBJ1-2; D is possibly TRBD1 (6 bases). The CDR3 contains 15 residues. Trimming took 2 bases from V and 3 from J, leaving 13 bases between them. CDR1 is MNHEY and CDR2 is SVGAGI in the germline V gene.